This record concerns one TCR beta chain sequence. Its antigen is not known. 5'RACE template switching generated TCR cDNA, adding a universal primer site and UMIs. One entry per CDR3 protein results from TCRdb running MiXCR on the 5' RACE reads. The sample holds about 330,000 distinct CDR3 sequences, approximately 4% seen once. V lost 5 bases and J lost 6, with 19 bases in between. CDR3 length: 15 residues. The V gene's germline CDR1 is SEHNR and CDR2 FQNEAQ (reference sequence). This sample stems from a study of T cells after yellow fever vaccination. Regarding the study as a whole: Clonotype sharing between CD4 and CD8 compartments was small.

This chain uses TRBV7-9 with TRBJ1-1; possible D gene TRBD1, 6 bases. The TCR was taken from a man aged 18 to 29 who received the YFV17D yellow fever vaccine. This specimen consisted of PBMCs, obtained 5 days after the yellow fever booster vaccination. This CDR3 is CASSPMTGPPAEAFF. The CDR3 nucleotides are TGTGCCAGCAGCCCAATGACAGGCCCTCCCGCTGAAGCTTTCTTT.